Presented here are 18 T cell receptor beta chains from one specimen sequenced in a study of shared clonotypes between healthy human individuals. TCRdb's table, derived via immunoSEQ multiplex PCR, lists solely in-frame clones and lacks some. The sample contains more than 2,000,000 clones, approximately 90% of which appear only once. The sequencing input was naive CD4+ T cells sorted from blood. Sample subset: CD45RA+ positively selected. The receptor set was obtained from a young man in good health.

This clone was found once. Relative to the germline gene, one junction end is altered; a read error may explain this. The J gene is TRBJ1-5, the V gene TRBV6-1; the match to TRBD1 covers 7 bases. The germline CDR1 and CDR2 sequences are MNHNS and SASEGT. The CDR3 length is 11 residues. The CDR3 spells CASTPGTVPSF. CDR3 DNA: TGTGCCAGCACCCCCGGGACAGTGCCCTCATTT.

The rearrangement joins TRBV5-1 to TRBJ1-2; unclear D gene. Germline V gene sequence: CDR1 SGHRS, CDR2 YFSETQ. CDR3 length: 14 residues. Trimming pared 3 bases from V and 6 bases from J, leaving 15 bases between. The CDR3 DNA follows: TGCGCCAGCAGCTCGACCATGATTTCGGATGGCTACACCTTC. This encodes CASSSTMISDGYTF. The full variable domain, rest sourced from reference TRBV5-1 and TRBJ1-2, is KAGVTQTPRYLIKTRGQQVTLSCSPISGHRSVSWYQQTPGQGLQFLFEYFSETQRNKGNFPGRFSGRQFSNSRSEMNVSTLELGDSALYLCASSSTMISDGYTFGSGTRLTVV.

This rearrangement joins TRBV30 to TRBJ1-1, with D possibly being TRBD1 (6 bases). Looked up from germline, CDR1 is GTSNPN and CDR2 is SVGIG (reference sequence). Trimming stripped 2 bases from V and 1 base from J, with 14 bases between. The CDR3 sequence is 15 residues long. CDR3 in DNA: TGTGCCTGGAGTTTCGGGGGGACAAAGAACACTGAAGCTTTCTTT. Translated: CAWSFGGTKNTEAFF. The full variable domain, rest sourced from reference TRBV30 and TRBJ1-1, is SQTIHQWPATLVQPVGSPLSLECTVEGTSNPNLYWYRQAAGRGLQLLFYSVGIGQISSEVPQNLSASRPQDRQFILSSKKLLLSDSGFYLCAWSFGGTKNTEAFFGQGTRLTVV.

The V call is TRBV10-3, the J call TRBJ2-2; 12 positions agree with TRBD2. This CDR3 contains 16 residues. Trimming removed 6 bases from V and 3 bases from J; junction bases left unmatched: 5. The V gene's germline CDR1 is ENHRY and CDR2 SYGVKD. CDR3 sequence (DNA): TGTGCCATCAGGATGGGACTAGCGGGTGACACCGGGGAGCTGTTTTTT. It encodes CAIRMGLAGDTGELFF.

CDR3 coding DNA: TGTGCCAGCAGTTTGACAGGGAACGGCGGGCTGTTTTTT. This sequence encodes CASSLTGNGGLFF. The rearrangement joins TRBV6-5 to TRBJ2-2; 7 positions match TRBD1. Looked up from germline, CDR1 is MNHEY and CDR2 is SVGAGI. This CDR3 is 13 amino acids long. The V and J ends lost 4 bases and 13 bases, in that order; junction bases with no gene match: 9.

Only one count was recorded for this clone. The chain uses TRBV5-1 and TRBJ2-5; TRBD2 agrees at 12 bases. The germline V gene encodes CDR1 SGHRS and CDR2 YFSETQ. Trimming at V came to 0 bases and at J to 4 bases, leaving 7 bases not matched to a gene. The CDR3 is made up of 17 amino acids. The CDR3, as DNA: TGCGCCAGCAGCTTGGCCGTGACTAGCGGGAGTTCAGAGACCCAGTACTTC. It translates to CASSLAVTSGSSETQYF.

The J gene is TRBJ2-5, the V gene TRBV19; TRBD1 might be the D (6 bases). V lost 4 bases to trimming and J lost 5 bases, with 17 bases between them. Per germline, CDR1 LNHDA and CDR2 SQIVND (reference sequence). The CDR3 is made up of 15 amino acids. CDR3 residues: CASSTTGPGSETQYF. CDR3 nucleotides: TGTGCCAGTAGTACAACAGGGCCGGGGAGCGAGACCCAGTACTTC. The variable domain in full, completed from reference TRBV19 and TRBJ2-5, reads DGGITQSPKYLFRKEGQNVTLSCEQNLNHDAMYWYRQDPGQGLRLIYYSQIVNDFQKGDIAEGYSVSREKKESFPLTVTSAQKNPTAFYLCASSTTGPGSETQYFGPGTRLLVL.

The chain uses TRBV19 and TRBJ1-5; possibly TRBD1 for D (5 bases). Deletions cut 3 bases from V and 3 bases from J, with 15 bases between. The CDR3 covers 16 residues. Germline V gives CDR1 LNHDA, CDR2 SQIVND (reference sequence). The CDR3 protein is CASSIFAGRDNQPQHF. The CDR3 DNA is TGTGCCAGTAGTATCTTCGCGGGACGGGACAATCAGCCCCAGCATTTT. Together with reference TRBV19 and TRBJ1-5, the CDR3 gives the full variable domain: DGGITQSPKYLFRKEGQNVTLSCEQNLNHDAMYWYRQDPGQGLRLIYYSQIVNDFQKGDIAEGYSVSREKKESFPLTVTSAQKNPTAFYLCASSIFAGRDNQPQHFGDGTRLSIL.

The rearrangement joins TRBV30 to TRBJ1-1, with unresolved D. Between the trimmed V and J ends, which lost 2 bases and 5 bases, there was a span of 12 bases. Per the germline V gene, CDR1 is GTSNPN and CDR2 is SVGIG (reference sequence). CDR3 length: 13 residues. CDR3 bases: TGTGCCTGGAGTCGGGCGGGGAAGACTGAAGCTTTCTTT. It encodes CAWSRAGKTEAFF. Complete variable domain (other parts from reference TRBV30 and TRBJ1-1): SQTIHQWPATLVQPVGSPLSLECTVEGTSNPNLYWYRQAAGRGLQLLFYSVGIGQISSEVPQNLSASRPQDRQFILSSKKLLLSDSGFYLCAWSRAGKTEAFFGQGTRLTVV.

The V and J genes are TRBV5-5 and TRBJ1-1; unclear D gene. CDR1 is SGHKS and CDR2 is YYEKEE in the germline V gene (reference sequence). The length of the CDR3 is 12 residues. The V and J ends lost 0 bases and 8 bases respectively, with 8 bases between them. The CDR3: CASSLGILEAFF. The CDR3 region has the DNA TGTGCCAGCAGCTTGGGGATTTTAGAAGCTTTCTTT.

The CDR3 spells CASSPQGVYSPLHF. The CDR3 bases are TGTGCCAGCAGCCCTCAGGGGGTTTATTCACCCCTCCACTTT. The V and J genes are TRBV9 and TRBJ1-6; TRBD1 matches 7 bases. In germline, CDR1 is SGDLS, CDR2 YYNGEE. This CDR3 is built from 14 residues. V dropped 4 bases and J dropped 8; count of bases not matched to a gene: 6.

CDR3 amino acids: CSAMTSGREDEQYF. CDR3 coding DNA: TGCAGCGCCATGACTAGCGGGAGAGAGGACGAGCAGTACTTC. The V gene is TRBV29-1, the J gene TRBJ2-7; 12 bases agree with TRBD2. The germline gives CDR1 SQVTM, CDR2 ANQGSEA. The CDR3 loop spans 14 amino acids. V was clipped by 7 bases and J by 5 bases; unmatched bases: 9.

The CDR3 nucleotides are TGTGCCATCAGTCCCGGCGGCTCGTCAAATGAAAAACTGTTTTTT. Amino acid sequence: CAISPGGSSNEKLFF. The V and J genes are TRBV10-3 and TRBJ1-4; no clear D. The CDR3 runs 15 residues. V lost 5 bases, J lost 5 bases, and 15 bases lay in between. CDR1 is ENHRY, CDR2 SYGVKD, per germline.

This clone was seen just once. The V gene is TRBV29-1, the J gene TRBJ2-7, with TRBD2 identical over 14 bases. CDR1 and CDR2 (germline): SQVTM, ANQGSEA. V was clipped by 3 bases and J by 8 bases; unmatched bases: 15. The CDR3 is 17 residues long. For the CDR3, the DNA is TGCAGCGTTGACATTTGGGGGACTAGCGGGGGCGTGGGTCAGCAGTACTTC. Protein sequence: CSVDIWGTSGGVGQQYF.

The CDR3, as DNA: TGTGCCAGCAGCTTAATCTTGGGTCGGGAGCAGTACTTC. The encoded protein is CASSLILGREQYF. This chain links TRBV11-2 with TRBJ2-7, with D uncertain. V was clipped by 2 bases and J by 7 bases, with 12 bases between them. This CDR3 region has 13 residues. Germline assignment: CDR1 SGHAT and CDR2 FQNNGV.

V usage is TRBV11-2 and J usage is TRBJ2-2, with D possibly being TRBD1 or TRBD2 (6 bases each). Trimming stripped 5 bases from V and 4 bases from J, with 11 bases between. This CDR3 has 14 amino acids. CDR1 is SGHAT and CDR2 is FQNNGV in the germline V gene. The CDR3 region is CASSPGAGTGELFF. The CDR3 nucleotides are TGTGCCAGCAGCCCGGGGGCCGGCACCGGGGAGCTGTTTTTT.

The chain couples TRBV4-1 to TRBJ1-1; D perhaps matches TRBD1 (5 bases). V was trimmed by 0 bases and J by 3 bases, leaving 20 bases between them. Germline-derived CDR1 and CDR2 are MGHRA and YSYEKL. The length of the CDR3 is 18 residues. The CDR3 sequence: CASSQDPGVGTGDTEAFF. As DNA, the CDR3 is TGCGCCAGCAGCCAAGATCCCGGGGTGGGGACGGGGGACACTGAAGCTTTCTTT.

This rearrangement joins TRBV6-5 to TRBJ2-7; D is unresolved. CDR1 is MNHEY and CDR2 is SVGAGI in the germline V gene. Trimming removed 6 bases at V and 3 bases at J, with 18 bases between. The CDR3 covers 15 residues. CDR3 in DNA: TGTGCCAGCAGAGCCCCCGGCTGGCGATTCTACGAGCAGTACTTC. Amino acids: CASRAPGWRFYEQYF.